The T cell receptor beta chain described here comes from a study of shared clonotypes between healthy human individuals (dated by TCRdb to about 2020). Broadly, across the study: A few men and two women, aged 18 to 49 years, made up the cohort. For each donor, CD4 naive and CD4 memory were each run on three plates, CD8 naive on two plates, and CD8 memory on one plate. To estimate repertoire size and how much clonotypes are shared between individuals, the study performed deep sequencing of blood TCR repertoires from 4 to 6 healthy adults. Different laboratories and diverse techniques were used to prepare libraries and sequence TCR repertoires, to increase sequencing depth and limit assay-specific biases. Each donor's leukapheresis produced roughly between roughly 0.85 and 9.5 billion PBMCs.

CD8 naive samples were CD45RO-negative cells positively selected for CCR7, giving a CD45RA+CCR7+ population that excluded TemRA cells. The donors were healthy, HIV-negative adults who had no recently reported acute infections or vaccinations. Every donor was a Caucasian adult residing in Nashville, Tennessee, USA. Blood was collected by leukapheresis, and PBMCs were isolated by Ficoll-Histopaque density gradient centrifugation and then cryopreserved in liquid nitrogen vapor phase. Purity and quantity of every magnetically sorted T cell population were checked by analytical flow cytometry. Each sorted fraction had its genomic DNA isolated and then quantified by UV absorbance on a Nanodrop 2000c. The CDR3 spans 15 residues, from the cysteine through the phenylalanine. The DNA shown is the 45-base CDR3, in frame from base 1. The germline V gene encodes CDR1 SGDLS and CDR2 YYNGEE. Trimming costs V 3 bases and J 3 bases, and their ends lie 14 bases apart.

Study-level results and caveats: When several donors were compared, the shared fraction of clonotypes was about 5.2% for naive CD4, 3.5% for naive CD8, roughly 2.3% for memory CD4, and 0.4% for memory CD8. Only blood was sampled, and tissue TCR repertoires likely differ from those in blood. Naive subsets generally had larger estimated clonotype richness than memory subsets did. Higher generation probabilities were observed for clonotypes shared by all four sorted-subset donors than for non-shared clonotypes. Because the study included only a small number of donors, the genetic and exposure-history diversity represented was limited. Based on pairwise subsampling, the degree of clonotype sharing among donors was expected to be affected by sequencing depth. Even with the large sequencing depth, rarefaction of the sorted-subset datasets indicated that sequencing was incomplete.

Turning to this clone: Its antigen has not been determined. Per-nucleotide qualities are absent, and no much larger clonotype sits a single base away.

Using the deep immunoSEQ assay, TCR CDR3 regions were amplified from genomic DNA by multiplex PCR. For each cell subset, the extracted genomic DNA was distributed evenly across all wells of several immunoSEQ 96-well plates, and each plate served as one replicate. For sorted subsets, around 200 ng genomic DNA, equal to tens of thousands of T cell genomes, was loaded into each replicate PCR. Purified libraries were quantified with a Qubit 3.0 fluorometer, sized on a Bioanalyzer 2100, and re-quantified with the KAPA Library Quantification kit. Each immunoSEQ 96-well plate was sequenced on its own single-read 150-cycle Illumina NextSeq 550 flow cell. As for the original processing: Because only junctional sequences without quality scores were contained in the immunoSEQ output, filtering matching that applied to full-length reads could not be performed. Sequences were annotated with PyIR, a Python wrapper for IgBLAST v1.9, using IMGT germline references to assign V/J genes and CDR3. Reads were filtered out if the reads had weak V/J assignments (E-value above 1e-6), no CDR3, stop codons, out-of-frame junctions, or ambiguous translated residues. V3J clonotypes were defined as sequences sharing an identical inferred V gene, J gene, and CDR3 amino acid sequence. Percentage overlap between repertoires was computed as shared unique clonotypes divided by the size of the smaller repertoire. Repertoire richness was assessed with RTK rarefaction, the Chao1 estimator, and Recon v2.1 estimates of unobserved clonotypes. Generation probabilities for all TCRbeta clonotypes obtained by the gDNA method from a handful of donors were computed using OLGA. TCRdb limited this immuneACCESS table to in-frame rearrangements with V and J called. A share of clones is missing; checked studies link under half to unresolved V genes, and the rest is unexplained. V and J calls and clone size are given by that table; D and trimming were obtained from the DNA. The sample table contains hundreds of thousands of clones; only one count was recorded for approximately 96% of them. The ten largest clones take up about 0.12% of the sample.

The specimen was naive CD8+ T cells sorted from blood. The cell subset or site tag for this specimen amounts to: CD45RA+CCR7+. The V and J genes are TRBV9 and TRBJ2-3; the D call is tentative, TRBD1 or TRBD2, as each matches 6 bases. This receptor was identified in a woman aged 25 to 39 in good health. This receptor carries the CDR3 CASSGGDMSTDTQYF. In nucleotide form, the sequence is TGTGCCAGCAGCGGCGGGGACATGTCGACAGATACGCAGTATTTT.